This T cell receptor (beta chain) was profiled in a study of T cells after yellow fever vaccination. This clonotype turned up a few times. This CDR3 is built from 17 residues. The germline V and J ends were trimmed by 4 bases and 1 base, with 20 bases remaining between them. Germline V lookup: CDR1 SGHRS, CDR2 YFSETQ. TCRdb redid the calling of the 5' RACE reads with MiXCR, one entry per CDR3 protein. This sample yields fewer than 450,000 distinct CDR3 sequences, of which about 9.9% are seen a single time; around 18% belongs to the top ten. The TCR originated in a man younger than 35 who received the YFV17D yellow fever vaccine. Material: PBMCs, obtained on the day of the first yellow fever vaccination. This sequence joins TRBV5-1 and TRBJ1-1; weak D call: TRBD1 (6 bases). CDR3 sequence (DNA): TGCGCCAGCAGCGAGGCACGTCCGGGACACAAGAACACTGAAGCTTTCTTT. Its protein is CASSEARPGHKNTEAFF.